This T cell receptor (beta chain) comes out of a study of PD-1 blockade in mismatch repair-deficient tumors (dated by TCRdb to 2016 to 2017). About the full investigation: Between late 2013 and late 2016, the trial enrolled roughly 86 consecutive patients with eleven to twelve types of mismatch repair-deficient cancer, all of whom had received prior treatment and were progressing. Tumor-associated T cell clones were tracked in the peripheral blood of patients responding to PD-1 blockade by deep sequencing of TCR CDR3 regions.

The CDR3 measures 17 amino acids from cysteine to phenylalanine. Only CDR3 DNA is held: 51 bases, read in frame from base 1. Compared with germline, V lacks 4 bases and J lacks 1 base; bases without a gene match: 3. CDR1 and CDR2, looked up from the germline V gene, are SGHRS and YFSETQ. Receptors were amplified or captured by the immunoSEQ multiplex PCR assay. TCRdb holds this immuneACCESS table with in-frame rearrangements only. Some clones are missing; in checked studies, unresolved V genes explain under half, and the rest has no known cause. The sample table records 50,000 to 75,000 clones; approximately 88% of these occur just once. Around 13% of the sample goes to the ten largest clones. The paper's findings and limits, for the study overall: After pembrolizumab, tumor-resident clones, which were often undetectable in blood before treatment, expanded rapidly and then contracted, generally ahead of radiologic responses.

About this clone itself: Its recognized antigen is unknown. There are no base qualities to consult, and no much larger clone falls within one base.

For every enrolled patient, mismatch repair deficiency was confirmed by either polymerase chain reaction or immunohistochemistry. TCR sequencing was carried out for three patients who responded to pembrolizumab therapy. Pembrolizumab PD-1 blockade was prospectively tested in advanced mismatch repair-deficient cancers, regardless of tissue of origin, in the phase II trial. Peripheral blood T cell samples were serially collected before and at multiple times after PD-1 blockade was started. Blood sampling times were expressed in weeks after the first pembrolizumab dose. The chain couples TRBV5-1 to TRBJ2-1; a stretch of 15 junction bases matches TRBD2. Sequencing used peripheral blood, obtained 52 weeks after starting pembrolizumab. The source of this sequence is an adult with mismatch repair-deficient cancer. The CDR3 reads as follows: CASSPGTSGRSYNEQFF. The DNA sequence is TGCGCCAGCAGCCCGGGGACTAGCGGGAGGTCCTACAATGAGCAGTTCTTC.